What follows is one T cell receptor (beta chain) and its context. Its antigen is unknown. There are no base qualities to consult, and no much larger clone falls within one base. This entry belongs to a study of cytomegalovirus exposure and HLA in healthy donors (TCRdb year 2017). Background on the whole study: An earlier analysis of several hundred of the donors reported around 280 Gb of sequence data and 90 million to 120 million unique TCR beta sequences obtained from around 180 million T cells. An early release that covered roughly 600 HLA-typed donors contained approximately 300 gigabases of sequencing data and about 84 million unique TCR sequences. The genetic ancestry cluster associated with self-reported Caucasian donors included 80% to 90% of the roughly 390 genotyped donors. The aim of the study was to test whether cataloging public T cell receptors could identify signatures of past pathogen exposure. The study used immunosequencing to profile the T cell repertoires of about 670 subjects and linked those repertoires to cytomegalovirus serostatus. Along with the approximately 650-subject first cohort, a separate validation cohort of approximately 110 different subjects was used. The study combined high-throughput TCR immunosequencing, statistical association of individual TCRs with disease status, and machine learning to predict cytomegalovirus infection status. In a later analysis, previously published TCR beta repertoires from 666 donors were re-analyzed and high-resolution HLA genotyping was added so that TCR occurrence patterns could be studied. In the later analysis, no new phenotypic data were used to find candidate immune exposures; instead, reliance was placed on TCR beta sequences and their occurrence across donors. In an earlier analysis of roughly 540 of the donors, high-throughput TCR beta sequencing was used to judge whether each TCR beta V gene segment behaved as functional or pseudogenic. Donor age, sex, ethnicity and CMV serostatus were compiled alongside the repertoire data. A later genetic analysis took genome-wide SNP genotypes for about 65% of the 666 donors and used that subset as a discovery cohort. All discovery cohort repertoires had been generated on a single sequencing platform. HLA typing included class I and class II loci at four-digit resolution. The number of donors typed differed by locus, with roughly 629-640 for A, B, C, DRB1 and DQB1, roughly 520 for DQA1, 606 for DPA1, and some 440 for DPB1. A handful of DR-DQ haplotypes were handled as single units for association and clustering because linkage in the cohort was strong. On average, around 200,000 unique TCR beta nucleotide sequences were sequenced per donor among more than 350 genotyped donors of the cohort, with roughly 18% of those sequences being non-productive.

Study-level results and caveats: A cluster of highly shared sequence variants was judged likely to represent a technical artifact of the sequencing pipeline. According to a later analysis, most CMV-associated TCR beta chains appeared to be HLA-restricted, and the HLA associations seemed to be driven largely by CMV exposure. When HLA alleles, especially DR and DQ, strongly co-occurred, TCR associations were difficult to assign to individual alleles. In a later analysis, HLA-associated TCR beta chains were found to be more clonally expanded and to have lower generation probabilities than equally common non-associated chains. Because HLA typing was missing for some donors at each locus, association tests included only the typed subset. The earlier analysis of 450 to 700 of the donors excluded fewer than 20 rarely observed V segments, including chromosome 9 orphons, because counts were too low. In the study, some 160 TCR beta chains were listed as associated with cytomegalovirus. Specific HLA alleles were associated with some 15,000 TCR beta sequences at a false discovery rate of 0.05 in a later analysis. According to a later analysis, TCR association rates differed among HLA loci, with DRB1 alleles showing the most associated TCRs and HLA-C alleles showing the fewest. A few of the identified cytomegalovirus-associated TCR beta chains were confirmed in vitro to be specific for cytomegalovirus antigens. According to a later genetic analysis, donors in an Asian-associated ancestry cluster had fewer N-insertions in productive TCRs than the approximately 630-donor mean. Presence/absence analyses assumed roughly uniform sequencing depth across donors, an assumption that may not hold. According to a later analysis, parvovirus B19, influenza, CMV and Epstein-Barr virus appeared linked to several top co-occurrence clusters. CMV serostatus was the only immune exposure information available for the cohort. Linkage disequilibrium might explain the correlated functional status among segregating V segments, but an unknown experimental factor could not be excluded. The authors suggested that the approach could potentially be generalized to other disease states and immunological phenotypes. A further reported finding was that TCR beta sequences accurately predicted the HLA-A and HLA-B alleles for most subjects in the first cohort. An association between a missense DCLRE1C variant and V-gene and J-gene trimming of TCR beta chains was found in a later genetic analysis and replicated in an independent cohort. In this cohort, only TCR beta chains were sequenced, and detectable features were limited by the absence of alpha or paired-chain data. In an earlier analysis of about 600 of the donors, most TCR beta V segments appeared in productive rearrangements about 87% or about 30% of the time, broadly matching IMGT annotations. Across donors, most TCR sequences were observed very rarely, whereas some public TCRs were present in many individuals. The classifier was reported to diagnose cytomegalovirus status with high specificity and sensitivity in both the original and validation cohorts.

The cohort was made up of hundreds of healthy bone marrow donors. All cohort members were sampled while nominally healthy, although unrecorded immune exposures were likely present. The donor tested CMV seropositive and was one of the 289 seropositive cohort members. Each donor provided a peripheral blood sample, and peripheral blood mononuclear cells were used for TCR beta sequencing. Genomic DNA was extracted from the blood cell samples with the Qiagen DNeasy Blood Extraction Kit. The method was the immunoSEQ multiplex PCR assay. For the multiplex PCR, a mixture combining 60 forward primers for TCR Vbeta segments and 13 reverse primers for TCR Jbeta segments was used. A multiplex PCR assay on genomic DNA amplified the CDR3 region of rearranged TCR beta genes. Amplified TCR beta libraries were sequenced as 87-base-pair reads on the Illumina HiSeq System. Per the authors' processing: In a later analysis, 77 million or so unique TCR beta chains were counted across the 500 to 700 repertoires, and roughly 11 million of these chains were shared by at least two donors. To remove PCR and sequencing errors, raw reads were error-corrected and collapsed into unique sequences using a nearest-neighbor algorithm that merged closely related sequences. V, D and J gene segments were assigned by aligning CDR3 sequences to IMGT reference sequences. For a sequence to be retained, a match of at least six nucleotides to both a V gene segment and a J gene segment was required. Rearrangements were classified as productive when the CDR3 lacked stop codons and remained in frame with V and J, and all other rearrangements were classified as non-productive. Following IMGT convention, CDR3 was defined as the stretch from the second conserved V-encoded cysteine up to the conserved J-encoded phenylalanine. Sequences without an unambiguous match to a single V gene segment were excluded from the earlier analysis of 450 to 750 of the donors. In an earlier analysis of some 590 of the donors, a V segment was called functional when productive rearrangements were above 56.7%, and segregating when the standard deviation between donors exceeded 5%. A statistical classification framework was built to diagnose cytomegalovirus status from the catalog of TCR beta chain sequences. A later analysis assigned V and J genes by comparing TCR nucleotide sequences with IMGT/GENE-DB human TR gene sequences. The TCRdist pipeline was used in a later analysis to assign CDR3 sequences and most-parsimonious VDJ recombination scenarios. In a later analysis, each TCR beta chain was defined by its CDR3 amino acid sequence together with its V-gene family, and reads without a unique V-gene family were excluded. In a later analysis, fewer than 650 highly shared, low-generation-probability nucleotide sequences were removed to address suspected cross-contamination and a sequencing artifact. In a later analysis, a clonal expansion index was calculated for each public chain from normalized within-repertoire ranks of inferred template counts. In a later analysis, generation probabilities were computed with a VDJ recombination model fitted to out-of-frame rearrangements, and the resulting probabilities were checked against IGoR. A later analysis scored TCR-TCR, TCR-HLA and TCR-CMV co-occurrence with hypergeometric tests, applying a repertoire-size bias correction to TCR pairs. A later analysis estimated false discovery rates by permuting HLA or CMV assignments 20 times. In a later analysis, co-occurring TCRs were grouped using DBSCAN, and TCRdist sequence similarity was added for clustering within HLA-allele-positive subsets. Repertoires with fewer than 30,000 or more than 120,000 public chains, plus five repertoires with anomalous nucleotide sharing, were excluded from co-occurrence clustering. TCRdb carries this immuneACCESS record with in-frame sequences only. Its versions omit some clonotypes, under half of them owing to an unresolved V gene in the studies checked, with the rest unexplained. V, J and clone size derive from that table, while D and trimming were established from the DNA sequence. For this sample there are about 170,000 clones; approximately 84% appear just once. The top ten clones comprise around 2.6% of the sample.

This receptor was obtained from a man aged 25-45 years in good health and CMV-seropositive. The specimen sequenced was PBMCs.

This receptor carries the CDR3 CASSLSPGRAFADTQYF. The bases are TGTGCCAGCAGTTTATCCCCCGGGAGGGCCTTTGCAGATACGCAGTATTTT. The V and J segments used are TRBV27 and TRBJ2-3, and TRBD2 aligns with 8 junction nucleotides. For this chain, trimming is 0 bases at the V end and 4 bases at the J end, and the number of junction bases without a gene match is 9. The CDR3 measures 17 amino acids from cysteine to phenylalanine. Of all the DNA, just the CDR3 is kept, 51 bases in frame from base 1. The germline V gene (reference sequence) provides CDR1 MNHEY and CDR2 SMNVEV.